The sequence of this T cell receptor (beta chain) was determined in a study of cytomegalovirus exposure and HLA in healthy donors. Whole-study context: Earlier sequencing of 150 million to 200 million T cells yielded fewer than 140 million unique TCR beta sequences. The study, taken as a whole, reports: Certain sequence variants were highly shared and formed a cluster, and this cluster was likely a sequencing artifact.

There are 15 residues in the CDR3. V lost 0 bases and J lost 3, with 11 bases in between. CDR1 is MGHRA, CDR2 YSYEKL, per germline. 13 Jbeta primers and 60 Vbeta primers were used for the PCR. Using immunoSEQ multiplex PCR, the repertoire was profiled, and TCRdb retains in-frame clones only, with some absent. The table has around 150,000 clones, about 9.1% seen once. Only a few counts were recorded for this clone. Its antigen is undetermined. The rearrangement links TRBV4-1 to TRBJ1-2; no definite D call. This sequence originates from a woman aged 40 to 50 in good health and CMV-seropositive. The sequenced material came from PBMCs. The CDR3 spells CASSQDLTADYGYTF. The CDR3 coding sequence is TGCGCCAGCAGCCAAGATCTTACAGCTGACTATGGCTACACCTTC.